This T cell receptor beta chain is from a study of blood T cell repertoires in COVID-19. Study in general: The United States, Italy and Spain supplied acute and convalescent COVID-19 samples. PBMCs, B-cell-depleted T cells, or T cells were the source of the cDNA or gDNA that made up the material.

In the study's own analysis: Nucleated cell number was recorded as an estimate derived from reference gene primer amplification. The table came from immunoSEQ multiplex PCR; TCRdb's copy has only in-frame clones and leaves some out. For V, J and clone size, that table is used; D and trimming come from the DNA. The data contain under 150,000 clones, over 80% of them seen just once; the ten biggest clones take up roughly 10%. Concerning this clone: Other DNA sequences in the same sample also yield this CDR3.

The origin of this receptor is a man between 40 and 49 years old with active or convalescent COVID-19. Sequenced material: peripheral blood.

In DNA, the CDR3 is TGTGCCAGCAGTTATCCGGGCTCCTACGAGCAGTACTTC. Translated, it gives CASSYPGSYEQYF. The chain has TRBV6-5 and TRBJ2-7; D not certain. This CDR3 contains 13 residues. Germline V CDR1 and CDR2: MNHEY, SVGAGI. V lost 3 bases and J lost 0, with 6 bases in between.